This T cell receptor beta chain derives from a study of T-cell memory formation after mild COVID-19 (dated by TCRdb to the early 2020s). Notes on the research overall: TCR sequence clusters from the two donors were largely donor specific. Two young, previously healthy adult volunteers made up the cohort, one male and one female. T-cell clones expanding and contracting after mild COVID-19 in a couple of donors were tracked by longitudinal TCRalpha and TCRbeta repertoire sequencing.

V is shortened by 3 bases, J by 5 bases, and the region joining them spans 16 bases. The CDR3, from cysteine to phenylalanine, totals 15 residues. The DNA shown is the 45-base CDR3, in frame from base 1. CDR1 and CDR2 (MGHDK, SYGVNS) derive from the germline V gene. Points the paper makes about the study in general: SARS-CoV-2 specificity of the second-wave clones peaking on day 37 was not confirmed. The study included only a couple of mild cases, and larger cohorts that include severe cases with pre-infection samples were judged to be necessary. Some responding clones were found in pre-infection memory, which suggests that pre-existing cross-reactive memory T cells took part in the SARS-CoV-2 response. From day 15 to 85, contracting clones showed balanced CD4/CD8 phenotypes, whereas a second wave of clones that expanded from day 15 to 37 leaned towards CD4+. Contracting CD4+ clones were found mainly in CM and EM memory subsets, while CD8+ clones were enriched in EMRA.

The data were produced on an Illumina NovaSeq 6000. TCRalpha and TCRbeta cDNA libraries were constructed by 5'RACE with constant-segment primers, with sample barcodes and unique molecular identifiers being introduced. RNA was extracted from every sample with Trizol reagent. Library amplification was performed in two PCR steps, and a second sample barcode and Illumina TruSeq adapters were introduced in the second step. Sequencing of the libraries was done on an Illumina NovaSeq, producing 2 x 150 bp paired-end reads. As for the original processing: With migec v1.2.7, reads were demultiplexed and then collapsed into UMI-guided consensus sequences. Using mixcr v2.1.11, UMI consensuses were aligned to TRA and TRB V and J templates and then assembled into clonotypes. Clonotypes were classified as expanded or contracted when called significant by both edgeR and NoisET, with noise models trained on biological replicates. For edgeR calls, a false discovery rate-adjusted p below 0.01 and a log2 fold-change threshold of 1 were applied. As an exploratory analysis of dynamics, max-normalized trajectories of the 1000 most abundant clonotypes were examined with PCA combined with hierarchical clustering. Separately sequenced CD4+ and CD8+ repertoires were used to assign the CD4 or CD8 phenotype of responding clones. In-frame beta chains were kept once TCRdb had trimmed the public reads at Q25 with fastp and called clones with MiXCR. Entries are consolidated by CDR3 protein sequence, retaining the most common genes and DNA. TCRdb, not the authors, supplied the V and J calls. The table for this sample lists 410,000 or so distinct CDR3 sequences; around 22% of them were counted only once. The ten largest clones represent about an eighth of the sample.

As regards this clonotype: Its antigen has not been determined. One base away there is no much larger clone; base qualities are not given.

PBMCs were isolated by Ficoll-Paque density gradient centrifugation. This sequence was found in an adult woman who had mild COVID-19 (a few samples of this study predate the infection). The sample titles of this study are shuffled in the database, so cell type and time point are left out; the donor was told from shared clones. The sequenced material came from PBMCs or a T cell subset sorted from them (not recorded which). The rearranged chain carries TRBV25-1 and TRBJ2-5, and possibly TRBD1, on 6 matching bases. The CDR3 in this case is CASSEGALLTETQYF. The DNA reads TGTGCCAGCAGTGAGGGGGCACTACTTACGGAGACCCAGTACTTC.